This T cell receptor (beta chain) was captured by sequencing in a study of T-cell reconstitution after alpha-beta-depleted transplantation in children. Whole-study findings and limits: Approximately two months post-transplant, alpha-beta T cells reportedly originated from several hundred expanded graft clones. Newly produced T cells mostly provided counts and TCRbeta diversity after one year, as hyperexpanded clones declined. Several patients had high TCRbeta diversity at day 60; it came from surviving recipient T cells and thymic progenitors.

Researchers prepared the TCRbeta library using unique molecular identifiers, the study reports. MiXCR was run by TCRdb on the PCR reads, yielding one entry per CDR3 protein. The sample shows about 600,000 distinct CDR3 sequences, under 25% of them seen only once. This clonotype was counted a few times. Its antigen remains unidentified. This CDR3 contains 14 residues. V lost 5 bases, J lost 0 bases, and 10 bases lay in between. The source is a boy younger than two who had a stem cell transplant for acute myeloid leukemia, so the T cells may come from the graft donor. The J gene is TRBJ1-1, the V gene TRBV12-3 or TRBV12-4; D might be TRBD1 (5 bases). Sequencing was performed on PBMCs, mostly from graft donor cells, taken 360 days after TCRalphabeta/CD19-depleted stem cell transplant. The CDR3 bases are TGTGCCAGCAGTACAGGCCCTCTGAACACTGAAGCTTTCTTT. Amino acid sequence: CASSTGPLNTEAFF.